Sequencing of this T cell receptor (beta chain) was carried out in a study of blood T cell repertoires in COVID-19. Study-level information: From the United States, Italy and Spain came samples of acute and convalescent COVID-19.

Germline CDR1 is SQVTM and CDR2 is ANQGSEA. CDR3 length: 13 amino acids. V shed 5 bases and J shed 1 base, with 11 bases lying between them. In the original processing: Using reference gene primer amplification, nucleated cell counts were estimated. The protocol was immunoSEQ multiplex PCR, while the TCRdb copy is restricted to in-frame clones and leaves out a portion. Clonal size and the V and J genes are those of that table, whereas D and trimming came from the DNA. The sample lists 150,000 to 200,000 clones; 90% were seen once. This clonotype was sampled from a man between 50 and 59 years old with acute or convalescent COVID-19. Sample: peripheral blood. The V gene is TRBV29-1, the J gene TRBJ2-5; possibly TRBD1 for D (6 bases). This chain's CDR3 is CSVIRGPQETQYF. The CDR3 region has the DNA TGCAGCGTTATCAGGGGACCCCAAGAGACCCAGTACTTC.